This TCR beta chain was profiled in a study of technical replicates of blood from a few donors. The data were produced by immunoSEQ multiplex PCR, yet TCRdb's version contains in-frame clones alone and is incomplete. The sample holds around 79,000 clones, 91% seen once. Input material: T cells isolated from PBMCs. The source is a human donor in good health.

The CDR3 here is CASSQPRDTEAFF. The CDR3 nucleotides are TGCGCCAGCAGCCAACCTCGAGACACTGAAGCTTTCTTT. The chain employs TRBV4-1 and TRBJ1-1, with no clear D. The germline V gene has CDR1 MGHRA and CDR2 YSYEKL. Trimming removed 2 bases at V and 3 bases at J, with 7 bases between. The CDR3 is 13 amino acids.